These T cell receptor beta chains were read from a single sample in a study of blood T cell repertoires in COVID-19. TCRdb's copy holds only in-frame clones and misses some; the assay was immunoSEQ multiplex PCR. The data hold about 300,000 clones, with around 92% observed a single time. Sequenced material: PBMCs or T cells enriched from blood (not recorded which). Source of these receptors: a woman aged 45-65 years who had been exposed to COVID-19. Both conserved end residues are trimmed from each CDR3. The order of the fields is CDR3 length, clone size, V gene, J gene, CDR3 protein. Clone size, where shown, is once, few, many, or a class for clones that have expanded.

13	-	TRBV29-1	TRBJ1-2	SVSFSRDTARGYT
13	-	TRBV7-9	TRBJ2-7	ASSTSSGGTYEQY
14	-	TRBV19	TRBJ2-7	ASSPRNLAGAREQY
15	-	TRBV5-6	TRBJ2-4	ASSLTTAGGPKNIQY
15	-	TRBV5-1	TRBJ2-3	ASSLEGRGKVTDTQY
15	-	TRBV30	TRBJ1-4	AWTDWTGYATNEKLF
12	once	TRBV5-1	TRBJ2-7	ASSSGGSSYEQY
13	-	TRBV7-9	TRBJ2-7	ASSLERDSSYEQY
12	-	TRBV14	TRBJ2-2	ASSQVPGWGELF
13	-	TRBV19	TRBJ2-3	ASSKGTLHRDTQY
11	-	TRBV3-1/TRBV3-2	TRBJ1-1	ASSPDRATEAF
13	-	TRBV18	TRBJ1-5	ASSTMTGGNQPQH
13	-	TRBV4-1	TRBJ1-5	ASSQDQGANQPQH
13	-	TRBV7-9	TRBJ1-2	ASSLLQLANYGYT
13	-	TRBV6-5	TRBJ1-2	ASSYSNRGRGGYT
10	few	TRBV27	TRBJ1-1	ASSPWGAEAF
12	-	TRBV2	TRBJ1-1	ASNERQGITEAF
12	-	TRBV4-1	TRBJ2-7	ASSQDRRSYEQY
12	-	TRBV2	TRBJ1-1	ASLTGTGVTEAF
11	-	TRBV4-1	TRBJ2-7	ARKRGFSYEQY
12	-	TRBV15	TRBJ2-2	ATSRDQGTGELF
12	-	TRBV18	TRBJ1-1	ASTTTAEGTEAF
13	few	TRBV18	TRBJ1-1	ASSPGRGAWTEAF
12	-	TRBV5-6	TRBJ1-5	ASSFRDSPQPQH
14	-	TRBV2	TRBJ1-2	ASRRDRGDTNYGYT
13	-	TRBV28	TRBJ1-6	ASSLRGGFSSPLH
14	-	TRBV27	TRBJ2-7	ASANPRTSGGYEQY
15	-	TRBV27	TRBJ1-2	ASSLSVTGESNYGYT
11	-	TRBV25-1	TRBJ1-4	ASSATGLGKLF
11	few	TRBV28	TRBJ2-1	ASSVWGGDEQF
12	-	TRBV7-2	TRBJ1-2	ASSLFGDSYGYT
12	-	TRBV19	TRBJ1-2	ASSSGTGFYGYT
14	-	TRBV4-2	TRBJ2-1	ASSQEMGENYNEQF
11	-	TRBV12-3/TRBV12-4	TRBJ1-1	ASSFRRVTEAF
13	-	TRBV28	TRBJ2-4	ASNLAAGGKNIQY
11	-	TRBV30	TRBJ1-5	AWSKVGNQPQH
11	-	TRBV29-1	TRBJ1-4	SVEGTGAEKLF
13	-	TRBV18	TRBJ2-7	ASSLGQGETYEQY
13	-	TRBV6-5	TRBJ2-7	ASSSPGSATYEQY
12	-	TRBV27	TRBJ1-2	ASSLDRANYGYT
15	-	TRBV27	TRBJ1-6	ASSLLGAGSYNSPLH
12	-	TRBV20-1	TRBJ2-7	SASWQGDVFEQY
13	-	TRBV5-1	TRBJ1-1	ASKLGTGLNTEAF
16	-	TRBV5-6	TRBJ1-4	ASSLTGTGIATNEKLF
15	-	TRBV25-1	TRBJ1-2	ASSEFLGQGAYYGYT
11	once	TRBV3-1/TRBV3-2	TRBJ1-1	ASRRQGGTEAF
16	-	TRBV28	TRBJ1-5	ASRKPGQGLSGNQPQH
15	-	TRBV7-9	TRBJ1-6	ASSPGGGVTYNSPLH
14	-	TRBV5-5	TRBJ1-1	ASSLGQGGMNTEAF
11	-	TRBV28	TRBJ1-3	ASSSYSGNTIY
14	-	TRBV5-4	TRBJ1-1	ASRRGGASLMAEAF
13	-	TRBV19	TRBJ2-3	ASSTGTSGGDTQY
13	-	TRBV5-8	TRBJ1-6	ASSPGQGYNSPLH
11	-	TRBV27	TRBJ1-2	ASSFRQGHGYT